The 29 T cell receptor beta chains reported below all come from one sample, sequenced in a study of Ad26.COV2.S vaccination and SARS-CoV-2 variants (dated by TCRdb to about 2021). The treatment or condition label corresponds to: roughly 20 received Ad26.COV2.S at low or high dose, single or two shots; roughly 5 received placebo; per-sample allocation not given. Repertoires of vaccine and placebo recipients were sequenced from samples taken on day 63 after the first injection. The library was generated by the immunoSEQ multiplex PCR assay. TCRdb took over this immuneACCESS table, retaining in-frame rearrangements with V and J assigned. Such tables are incomplete; in checked studies, under half of the missing clones stem from an unresolved V gene, and the remainder is unexplained. In all, the sample holds 250,000 or so clones, and around 88% of those were seen once. The ten biggest clones cover just under 3% of the sample.

This material consisted of peripheral blood, taken in a trial of Ad26.COV2.S vaccine versus placebo. Source of these receptors: a person between 18 and 59 years old who received the Ad26.COV2.S COVID-19 vaccine or a placebo.

CDR3 residues: CASSIRRVSTGELFF. Here the CDR3 DNA reads TGTGCCAGTAGTATAAGACGGGTGAGCACCGGGGAGCTGTTTTTT. The rearrangement joins TRBV19 to TRBJ2-2; D remains unclear. Trimming left V 2 bases short and J 4 bases short, with 11 bases between. Germline loops: CDR1 LNHDA, CDR2 SQIVND (reference sequence). The CDR3 has 15 amino acids. Full variable domain (rest looked up from reference TRBV19 and TRBJ2-2): DGGITQSPKYLFRKEGQNVTLSCEQNLNHDAMYWYRQDPGQGLRLIYYSQIVNDFQKGDIAEGYSVSREKKESFPLTVTSAQKNPTAFYLCASSIRRVSTGELFFGEGSRLTVL.

The chain combines TRBV21-1 with TRBJ2-6; the DNA was not compared with TRBD1, the D call given in the table. TRBV21-1 is tagged as a pseudogene. The CDR3 spans 13 residues. CDR3 protein: CASPGVRANVLTF. In DNA form, the CDR3 reads TGTGCCAGCCCAGGGGTCCGGGCCAACGTCCTGACTTTC.

This chain links TRBV30 with TRBJ1-2; tentative D call: TRBD1 (6 bases). There are 15 residues in the CDR3. The V and J ends lost 4 bases and 5 bases respectively, with 20 bases between them. Germline lookup yields CDR1 GTSNPN and CDR2 SVGIG (reference sequence). CDR3 sequence reads: CAWTALRQVRYGYTF. Here the CDR3 DNA reads TGTGCCTGGACTGCCTTAAGACAGGTTCGGTATGGCTACACCTTC.

The chain has TRBV6-6 and TRBJ1-2, with a weak D call TRBD1 (6 bases). V lost 4 bases, J lost 4 bases, and 13 bases lay in between. The CDR3 is 14 residues long. Germline CDR1 MNHNY, CDR2 SVGAGI (reference sequence). The CDR3 reads CASSSGLGAYGYTF. DNA of the CDR3: TGTGCCAGCAGTTCTGGGTTGGGGGCCTATGGCTACACCTTC.

The chain joins TRBV6-4 to TRBJ2-1; 7 bases line up with TRBD1. The V segment lost 6 bases and the J segment 5 bases; nucleotides outside the gene matches: 7. The germline CDR1 and CDR2 sequences are MRHNA and SNTAGT. The CDR3 consists of 14 residues. The CDR3 DNA is TGTGCCAGCAGCCCCGGGACAGACCACAATGAGCAGTTCTTC. It encodes CASSPGTDHNEQFF.

V usage is TRBV27 and J usage is TRBJ2-7, with D possibly matching TRBD2 (6 bases). In germline, CDR1 is MNHEY, CDR2 SMNVEV (reference sequence). V was clipped by 8 bases and J by 2 bases, with 28 bases between them. CDR3 length equals 18 residues. The CDR3 spells CASSVPRERAGRPYEQYV. The CDR3, as DNA: TGTGCCAGCTCAGTTCCCCGAGAGAGGGCGGGACGACCCTACGAGCAGTACGTC.

This clone appeared a single time. The chain uses TRBV18 and TRBJ2-7; D unclear. CDR1 KGHSH and CDR2 LQKENI come from the germline V gene. The V and J ends lost 1 base and 5 bases respectively, with 6 bases between them. The CDR3 extends over 12 amino acids. For the CDR3, the DNA is TGTGCCAGCTCACCACAGGGCCACGAGCAGTACTTC. Protein: CASSPQGHEQYF.

This chain joins TRBV24-1 and TRBJ2-4; D might be TRBD1 (5 bases). The CDR3 loop spans 15 amino acids. With 5 bases removed from V and 1 base from J, the gap between germline ends came to 11 bases. Looked up from germline, CDR1 is KGHDR and CDR2 is SFDVKD. For the CDR3, the DNA is TGTGCCACCAGTGGGCCCAGGGTGGCCAAAAACATTCAGTACTTC. Translation: CATSGPRVAKNIQYF.

The chain's CDR3 is CASSQDRLAGARAGELFF. CDR3 bases: TGCGCCAGCAGCCAAGATCGGTTAGCGGGGGCTCGGGCCGGGGAGCTGTTTTTT. The V call is TRBV4-1, the J call TRBJ2-2; 9 bases are a match to TRBD2. The CDR3 is 18 amino acids. Trimming at V came to 0 bases and at J to 6 bases, leaving 11 bases not matched to a gene. The germline V gene has CDR1 MGHRA and CDR2 YSYEKL.

J is TRBJ2-5 and V is TRBV24-1, with 11 bases identical to TRBD1. The CDR3 length is 15 residues. The J segment lost 4 bases and the V segment lost 1 base, leaving 1 base of the junction unmatched. Germline V gives CDR1 KGHDR, CDR2 SFDVKD. The CDR3 region is CATSDLGTGGETQYF. As DNA, the CDR3 is TGTGCCACCAGTGATTTAGGGACAGGGGGAGAGACCCAGTACTTC.

The rearrangement links TRBV14 to TRBJ2-7; no firm D call. Germline V gene lookup returns CDR1 SGHDN and CDR2 FVKESK. The CDR3 runs to 13 residues. Trimming took 4 bases from V and 6 from J, leaving 13 bases between them. In nucleotides, the CDR3 is TGTGCCAGCAGCCGGGCCCTTGGAAGCGAGCAGTACGTC. Translation: CASSRALGSEQYV.

The chain combines TRBV5-1 with TRBJ2-5, with TRBD2 matching over 9 bases. Trimming removed 3 bases from V and 2 bases from J; junction bases left unmatched: 5. The CDR3 has 15 residues. CDR1 is SGHRS, CDR2 YFSETQ, per germline. This CDR3 is CASSSNSGRQETQYF. DNA for the CDR3: TGCGCCAGCAGCTCCAATAGCGGGAGACAAGAGACCCAGTACTTC.

V usage is TRBV14 and J usage is TRBJ1-2; no definite D call. The CDR3 spans 14 residues. The germline V and J ends were trimmed by 0 bases and 2 bases, with 7 bases remaining between them. Germline CDR1 is SGHDN and CDR2 is FVKESK. CDR3 nucleotide sequence: TGTGCCAGCAGCCAAGAAGGGTTGAACTATGGCTACACCTTC. Protein: CASSQEGLNYGYTF.

This chain links TRBV11-2 with TRBJ1-1; tentatively, D is TRBD1 (6 bases). The CDR3 spans 17 residues. V shed 0 bases and J shed 3 bases, with 17 bases lying between them. From germline, CDR1 is SGHAT and CDR2 FQNNGV. In DNA, the CDR3 is TGTGCCAGCAGCTTAGATTGGGCAGGGGCAATGGACACTGAAGCTTTCTTT. Translation gives CASSLDWAGAMDTEAFF.

The chain joins TRBV27 to TRBJ2-7; no clear D gene. The CDR3 runs to 9 residues. V lost 9 bases and J 6 bases, leaving 6 bases between the germline ends. Germline V gene data show CDR1 as MNHEY and CDR2 as SMNVEV (reference sequence). CDR3 DNA sequence: TGTGCCAGTTACACCGAGCAGTACGTC. This translates into CASYTEQYV.

The V call is TRBV5-1, the J call TRBJ1-2; 8 bases match TRBD1. Germline V CDR1 and CDR2: SGHRS, YFSETQ. Losses at the gene ends were 2 bases for V and 4 bases for J; bases not matched to a gene: 7. The CDR3 has 15 residues. CDR3 nucleotide sequence: TGCGCCAGCAGCTTAACCGGGACAGGTATCTATGGCTACACCTTC. Amino acids: CASSLTGTGIYGYTF.

This rearrangement joins TRBV9 to TRBJ1-1; D is unresolved. This CDR3 spans 13 amino acids. Per germline, CDR1 SGDLS and CDR2 YYNGEE. V lost 1 base, J lost 0 bases, and 4 bases lay in between. DNA for the CDR3: TGTGCCAGCAGCGTATATATGAACACTGAAGCTTTCTTT. Translated, it gives CASSVYMNTEAFF.

In DNA form, the CDR3 reads TGTGCCAGAAGCTTAGATTTCAGACTAGCCAAAAACATTCAGTACTTC. Translation: CARSLDFRLAKNIQYF. V and J are TRBV7-5 and TRBJ2-4; the tabulated D call, TRBD2, remains unverified against the DNA. TRBV7-5 represents a pseudogene. This CDR3 has 16 residues.

The rearrangement links TRBV7-4 to TRBJ1-6; unclear D gene. Germline CDR1 and CDR2: SGHVT and SQSDAQ. V lost 3 bases to trimming and J lost 7 bases, with 13 bases between them. The CDR3 spans 15 residues. CDR3 region: CASSFKSTLNSPLHF. Here the CDR3 DNA reads TGTGCCAGCAGCTTTAAAAGCACACTAAATTCACCCCTCCACTTT.

This chain uses TRBV12-3 or TRBV12-4 with TRBJ1-2; the D gene is possibly TRBD1 (5 bases). This CDR3 has 11 residues. Trimming cost V 6 bases and J 12 bases, with 14 bases left between them. For the CDR3, the DNA is TGTGCCAGCAGGTCCGGGACGTCGAACACCTTC. It encodes CASRSGTSNTF.

The V gene is TRBV4-1, the J gene TRBJ1-1; 8 bases fit TRBD1. This CDR3 is built from 13 residues. The J segment lost 8 bases and the V segment lost 3 bases, leaving 5 bases of the junction unmatched. Germline V gene data show CDR1 as MGHRA and CDR2 as YSYEKL. The CDR3 nucleotides read TGCGCCAGCAGCCACCTCGGACAGGGAGAAGCTTTCTTT. Amino acids: CASSHLGQGEAFF.

The chain links TRBV27 to TRBJ2-1; 7 nucleotides agree with TRBD2. In germline, CDR1 is MNHEY, CDR2 SMNVEV (reference sequence). The CDR3 covers 14 residues. J lost 8 bases, V lost 8 bases, and 12 bases had no gene match. The CDR3 loop is CASYRLASVDEQFF. The CDR3 bases are TGTGCCAGCTACCGACTAGCCAGTGTCGATGAGCAGTTCTTC.

The rearrangement uses TRBV6-2 or TRBV6-3 and TRBJ1-1; possibly TRBD1 for D (5 bases). The CDR3 contains 17 residues. Trimming shortened V by 4 bases and J by 1 base, and 19 bases separated the two germline ends. Germline CDR1 reads MNHEY; CDR2 reads SVGEGT. The CDR3 DNA sequence: TGTGCCAGCAGTTGGGTCCCCAGCGGGGGACGGAACACTGAAGCTTTCTTT. Its protein is CASSWVPSGGRNTEAFF.

The chain links TRBV15 to TRBJ2-5; a weak D match, TRBD2 (7 bases). Germline CDR1 is LNHNV and CDR2 is YYDKDF (reference sequence). This CDR3 has 13 amino acids. V was cut by 4 bases and J by 5 bases, with 11 bases left in between. The CDR3 DNA reads TGTGCCACCAGCAACGGGGGGCGCGAGACCCAGTACTTC. It is translated as CATSNGGRETQYF.

The genes are TRBV5-1 and TRBJ2-1; 10 nucleotides line up with TRBD1. CDR3 length: 14 residues. Germline CDR1 is SGHRS and CDR2 is YFSETQ. Trimming at V came to 2 bases and at J to 10 bases, leaving 6 bases not matched to a gene. The CDR3 coding sequence is TGCGCCAGCAGCTTCCGGACAGGGGGAACCGAGCAGTTCTTC. Amino acids: CASSFRTGGTEQFF.

The genes are TRBV27 and TRBJ2-7; D is possibly TRBD1 or TRBD2 (7 bases each). The CDR3 runs 14 residues. V shed 2 bases and J shed 4 bases, with 12 bases lying between them. CDR1 is MNHEY, CDR2 SMNVEV, per germline (reference sequence). The CDR3 region is CASSLQRDSYEQYV. The CDR3 bases are TGTGCCAGCAGTTTACAGCGGGACAGTTACGAGCAGTACGTC.

This clone was detected once. The rearrangement joins TRBV27 to TRBJ1-5; TRBD1 aligns across 7 bases. CDR1 is MNHEY and CDR2 is SMNVEV in the germline V gene (reference sequence). The CDR3 has 14 residues. J gave up 6 bases and V 6 bases, and 8 bases lay outside the gene matches. As DNA, the CDR3 is TGTGCCAGCAGCCTTCTCAGGGGGAGTCAGCCCCAGCATTTT. Translating gives CASSLLRGSQPQHF.

The V and J genes are TRBV9 and TRBJ1-5; 9 nucleotides match TRBD1. The germline V gene has CDR1 SGDLS and CDR2 YYNGEE. The trim removed 2 bases at V and 0 bases at J, leaving 6 bases unmatched. CDR3 size: 17 residues. CDR3 DNA: TGTGCCAGCAGCGTTCCGGGACAGGGCGATAGCAATCAGCCCCAGCATTTT. Translating it yields CASSVPGQGDSNQPQHF.

This clone came up once. V usage is TRBV4-2 and J usage is TRBJ1-3, with no clear D. Germline CDR1 LGHNA, CDR2 YNFKEQ. The CDR3 has 16 amino acids. V gave up 3 bases and J gave up 0 bases, with 12 bases separating them. The CDR3 nucleotides are TGTGCCAGCAGCCAGTGGGCAGGACCCTCTGGAAACACCATATATTTT. It translates to CASSQWAGPSGNTIYF.